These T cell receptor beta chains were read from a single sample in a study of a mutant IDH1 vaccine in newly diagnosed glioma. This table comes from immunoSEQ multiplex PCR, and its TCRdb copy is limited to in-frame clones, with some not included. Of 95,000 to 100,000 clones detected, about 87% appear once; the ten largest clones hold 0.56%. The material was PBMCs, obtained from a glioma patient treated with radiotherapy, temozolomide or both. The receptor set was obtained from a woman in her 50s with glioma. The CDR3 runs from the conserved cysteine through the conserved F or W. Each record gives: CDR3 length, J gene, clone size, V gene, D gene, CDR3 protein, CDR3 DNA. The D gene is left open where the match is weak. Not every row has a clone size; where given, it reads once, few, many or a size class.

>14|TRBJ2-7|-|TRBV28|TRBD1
CASTDRDSSYEQYF
TGTGCCAGCACGGACAGGGACAGCTCCTACGAGCAGTACTTC
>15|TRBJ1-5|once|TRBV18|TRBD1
CASSPGTESNQPQHF
TGTGCCAGCTCACCAGGGACAGAAAGCAATCAGCCCCAGCATTTT
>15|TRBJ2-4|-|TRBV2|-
CASTYSGFAKNIQYF
TGTGCCAGCACGTACTCAGGATTTGCCAAAAACATTCAGTACTTC
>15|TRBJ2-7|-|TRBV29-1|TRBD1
CSVGELGTGRPEQYF
TGCAGCGTTGGTGAGTTAGGGACAGGGAGGCCCGAGCAGTACTTC
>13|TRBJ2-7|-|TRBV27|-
CASSSNSLDEQYF
TGTGCCAGCAGTTCGAACAGTTTAGACGAGCAGTACTTC
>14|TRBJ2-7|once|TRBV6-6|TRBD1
CASSYQGEGYEQYF
TGTGCCAGCAGTTACCAGGGGGAAGGCTACGAGCAGTACTTC
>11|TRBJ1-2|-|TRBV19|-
CASSLNYGYTF
TGTGCCAGTAGTCTAAACTATGGCTACACCTTC
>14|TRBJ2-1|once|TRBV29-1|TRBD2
CSVDSGSSYNEQFF
TGCAGCGTTGATAGCGGGAGCTCCTACAATGAGCAGTTCTTC
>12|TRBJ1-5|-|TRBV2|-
CASSGGVQPQHF
TGTGCCAGCAGCGGGGGAGTGCAGCCCCAGCATTTT
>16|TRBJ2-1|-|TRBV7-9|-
CASSSRIPSSYNEQFF
TGTGCCAGCAGCTCTAGAATACCGAGCTCCTACAATGAGCAGTTCTTC
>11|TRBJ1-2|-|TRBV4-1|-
CASSQGGGYTF
TGCGCCAGCAGCCAAGGAGGGGGCTACACCTTC
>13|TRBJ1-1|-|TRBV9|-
CASSAPYRDEAFF
TGTGCCAGCAGCGCACCCTACCGAGATGAAGCTTTCTTT
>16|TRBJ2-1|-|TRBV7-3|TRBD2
CASSLHPGGSYNEQFF
TGTGCCAGCAGCTTACATCCGGGAGGAAGCTACAATGAGCAGTTCTTC
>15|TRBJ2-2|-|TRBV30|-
CASPGPSNPSGELFF
TGTGCCTCACCCGGACCCTCTAATCCGTCCGGGGAGCTGTTTTTT